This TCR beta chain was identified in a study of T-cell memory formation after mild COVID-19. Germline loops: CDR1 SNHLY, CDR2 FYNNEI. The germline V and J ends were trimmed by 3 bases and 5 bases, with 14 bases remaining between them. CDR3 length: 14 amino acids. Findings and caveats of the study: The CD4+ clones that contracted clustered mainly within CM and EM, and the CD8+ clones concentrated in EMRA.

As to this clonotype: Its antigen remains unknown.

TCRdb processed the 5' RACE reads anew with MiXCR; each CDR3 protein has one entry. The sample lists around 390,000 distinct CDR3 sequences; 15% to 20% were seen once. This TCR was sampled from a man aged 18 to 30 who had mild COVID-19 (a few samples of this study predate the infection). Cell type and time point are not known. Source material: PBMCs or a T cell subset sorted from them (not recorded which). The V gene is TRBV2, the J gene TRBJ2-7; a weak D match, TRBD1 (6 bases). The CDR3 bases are TGTGCCAGCAGTGAGAGGGCAGGGGCCCACGAGCAGTACTTC. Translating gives CASSERAGAHEQYF.